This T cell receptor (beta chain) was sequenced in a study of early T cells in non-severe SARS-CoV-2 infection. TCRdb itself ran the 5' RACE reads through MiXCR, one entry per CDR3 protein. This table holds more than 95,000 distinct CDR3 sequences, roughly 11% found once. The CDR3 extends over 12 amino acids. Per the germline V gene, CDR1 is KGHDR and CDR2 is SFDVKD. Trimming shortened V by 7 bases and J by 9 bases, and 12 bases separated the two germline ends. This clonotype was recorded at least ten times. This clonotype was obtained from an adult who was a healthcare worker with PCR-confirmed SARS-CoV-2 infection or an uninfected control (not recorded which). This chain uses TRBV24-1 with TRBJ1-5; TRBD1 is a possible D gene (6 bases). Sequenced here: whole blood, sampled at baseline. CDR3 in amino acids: CATSGGRGPQHF. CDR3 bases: TGTGCCACCAGCGGGGGCCGTGGGCCCCAGCATTTT.